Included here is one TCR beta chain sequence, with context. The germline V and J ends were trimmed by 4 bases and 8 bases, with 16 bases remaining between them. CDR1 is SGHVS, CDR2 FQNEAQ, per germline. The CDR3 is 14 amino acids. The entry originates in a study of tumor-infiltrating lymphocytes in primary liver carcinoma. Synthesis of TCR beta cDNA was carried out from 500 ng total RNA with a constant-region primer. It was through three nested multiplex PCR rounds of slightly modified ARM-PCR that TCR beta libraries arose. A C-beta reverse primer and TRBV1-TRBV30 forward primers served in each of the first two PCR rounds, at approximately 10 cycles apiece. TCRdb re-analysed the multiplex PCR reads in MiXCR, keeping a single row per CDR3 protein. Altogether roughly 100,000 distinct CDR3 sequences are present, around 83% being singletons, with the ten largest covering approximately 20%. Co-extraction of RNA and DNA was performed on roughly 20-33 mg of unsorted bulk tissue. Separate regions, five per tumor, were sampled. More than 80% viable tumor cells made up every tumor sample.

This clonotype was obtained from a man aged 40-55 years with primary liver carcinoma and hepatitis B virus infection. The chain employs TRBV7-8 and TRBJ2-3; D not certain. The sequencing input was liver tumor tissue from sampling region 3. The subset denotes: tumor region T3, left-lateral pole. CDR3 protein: CASSSDWYDATQYF. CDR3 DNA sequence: TGTGCCAGCAGCTCCGACTGGTACGATGCTACGCAGTATTTT. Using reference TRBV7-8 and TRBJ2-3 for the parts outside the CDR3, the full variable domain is GAGVSQSPRYKVAKRGQDVALRCDPISGHVSLFWYQQALGQGPEFLTYFQNEAQLDKSGLPSDRFFAERPEGSVSTLKIQRTQQEDSAVYLCASSSDWYDATQYFGPGTRLTVL.